Presented here are 18 T cell receptor beta chains from one specimen sequenced in a study of T cells in Graves' hyperthyroidism and ophthalmopathy. It was RNA transcripts that yielded the amplified TCR beta CDR3 regions. A first-round RT-PCR of the TCR CDR3 used the HTBI primer set. TCRdb re-analysed the multiplex PCR reads in MiXCR, keeping a single row per CDR3 protein. In the table there are over 650,000 distinct CDR3 sequences, roughly 46% of which are singletons. The sample taken for sequencing was peripheral blood or thyroid tissue (not recorded which). All receptors come from an adult man with Graves' disease, either hyperthyroidism or ophthalmopathy (not recorded which).

The V gene is TRBV7-8, the J gene TRBJ1-2; 7 positions agree with TRBD1. The CDR3 is 13 residues long. CDR1 is SGHVS and CDR2 is FQNEAQ in the germline V gene. The J segment lost 7 bases and the V segment lost 6 bases, leaving 8 bases of the junction unmatched. CDR3 in amino acids: CASRRDRDGGYTF. The CDR3 DNA reads TGTGCCAGCAGACGAGACAGGGATGGTGGCTACACCTTC. Filled out from reference TRBV7-8 and TRBJ1-2, the complete variable domain reads GAGVSQSPRYKVAKRGQDVALRCDPISGHVSLFWYQQALGQGPEFLTYFQNEAQLDKSGLPSDRFFAERPEGSVSTLKIQRTQQEDSAVYLCASRRDRDGGYTFGSGTRLTVV.

The V call is TRBV20-1, the J call TRBJ1-4, with 10 bases that match TRBD1. The CDR3 is 14 amino acids. Trimming removed 6 bases from V and 5 bases from J; junction bases left unmatched: 6. Germline loops: CDR1 DFQATT, CDR2 SNEGSKA (reference sequence). As DNA, the CDR3 is TGCAGTGCGACCCCGGGACAGGGGAATGAAAAACTGTTTTTT. Encoded protein: CSATPGQGNEKLFF.

This clonotype appeared a few times. The chain uses TRBV7-8 and TRBJ2-5, with D uncertain. Germline V CDR1 and CDR2: SGHVS, FQNEAQ. Trimming removed 2 bases at V and 2 bases at J, with 15 bases between. There are 16 residues in the CDR3. The CDR3 nucleotides are TGTGCCAGCAGCTTAATTGATACAGCAGTACAAGAGACCCAGTACTTC. It translates to CASSLIDTAVQETQYF.

V is TRBV9 and J is TRBJ1-5; maybe TRBD1 (5 bases). V was shortened by 4 bases and J by 3 bases, with 20 bases between the two germline ends. CDR3 length equals 17 residues. CDR1 is SGDLS, CDR2 YYNGEE, per germline. As DNA, the CDR3 is TGTGCCAGCAGCCAAGAGTCGGGGGAGAGGGCCAATCAGCCCCAGCATTTT. It encodes CASSQESGERANQPQHF.

This clonotype was detected a few times. The rearrangement links TRBV5-1 to TRBJ1-4; TRBD1 matches 10 bases. With V trimmed by 4 bases and J by 6 bases, 6 bases remained unmatched. The length of the CDR3 is 15 residues. Germline V CDR1 and CDR2: SGHRS, YFSETQ. The CDR3 DNA reads as TGCGCCAGCAGCATGTCCGGGACAGGGGATGAAAAACTGTTTTTT. Protein product: CASSMSGTGDEKLFF. Full variable domain (outside the CDR3, taken from reference TRBV5-1 and TRBJ1-4): KAGVTQTPRYLIKTRGQQVTLSCSPISGHRSVSWYQQTPGQGLQFLFEYFSETQRNKGNFPGRFSGRQFSNSRSEMNVSTLELGDSALYLCASSMSGTGDEKLFFGSGTQLSVL.

The chain combines TRBV7-9 with TRBJ1-2; possibly TRBD1 for D (6 bases). Between the trimmed V and J ends, which lost 6 bases and 6 bases, there was a span of 23 bases. This CDR3 comprises 16 residues. Per the germline V gene, CDR1 is SEHNR and CDR2 is FQNEAQ (reference sequence). The CDR3 DNA reads TGTGCCAGCAGAAGGGTCCCGGGGGCGGATTCTGATGGCTACACCTTC. As protein: CASRRVPGADSDGYTF.

This clonotype has more than one count but fewer than ten. The V and J genes are TRBV19 and TRBJ1-1; D gene uncertain. The germline V gene has CDR1 LNHDA and CDR2 SQIVND (reference sequence). This CDR3 has 11 amino acids. With 7 bases removed from V and 7 bases from J, the gap between germline ends came to 10 bases. The CDR3 here is CASKLGGEAFF. The DNA of the CDR3 is TGTGCCAGTAAACTGGGAGGTGAAGCTTTCTTT. Filled out from reference TRBV19 and TRBJ1-1, the complete variable domain reads DGGITQSPKYLFRKEGQNVTLSCEQNLNHDAMYWYRQDPGQGLRLIYYSQIVNDFQKGDIAEGYSVSREKKESFPLTVTSAQKNPTAFYLCASKLGGEAFFGQGTRLTVV.

This clonotype was recorded at least ten times. The chain employs TRBV29-1 and TRBJ1-2; possible D gene TRBD1, 5 bases. V was pared by 7 bases and J by 4 bases, with 19 bases between. The CDR3 is 14 amino acids. Germline values: CDR1 SQVTM, CDR2 ANQGSEA. The CDR3 reads CSASRGGSSYGYTF. The CDR3, as DNA: TGCAGCGCCTCGAGGGGCGGTAGTAGCTATGGCTACACCTTC.

V is TRBV10-3 and J is TRBJ2-7, with D perhaps TRBD1 (5 bases). This CDR3 has 11 amino acids. The germline V and J ends were trimmed by 10 bases and 5 bases, with 12 bases remaining between them. Germline V CDR1 and CDR2: ENHRY, SYGVKD. CDR3 protein: CASQQEDEQYF. DNA for the CDR3: TGTGCCAGCCAACAGGAAGACGAGCAGTACTTC.

This sequence joins TRBV12-3 or TRBV12-4 and TRBJ1-2; TRBD1 might be the D (6 bases). This CDR3 comprises 13 residues. Trimming shortened V by 3 bases and J by 12 bases, and 17 bases separated the two germline ends. This CDR3 is CASSFGGHSGNTF. The CDR3 DNA follows: TGTGCCAGCAGTTTTGGGGGACACTCGGGTAACACCTTC.

This clonotype has ten or more counts. This sequence joins TRBV11-3 and TRBJ1-6; D is possibly TRBD1 (6 bases). The CDR3 contains 14 residues. The germline V gene has CDR1 SGHNT and CDR2 YENEEA. Trimming pared 6 bases from V and 14 bases from J, leaving 20 bases between. CDR3 nucleotide sequence: TGTGCCAGCAGTTCCACAGGGTCTTCTTCCACCCTCCACTTT. Translating it yields CASSSTGSSSTLHF.

This clonotype was recorded once. This chain links TRBV2 with TRBJ1-2; 12 positions agree with TRBD1. Trimming removed 5 bases from V and 4 bases from J; junction bases left unmatched: 14. The length of the CDR3 is 18 residues. The germline V gene encodes CDR1 SNHLY and CDR2 FYNNEI. In DNA form, the CDR3 reads TGTGCCAGCAGTATTACGGGACAGGGGGCGCAAGGGTTCTATGGCTACACCTTC. This gives the protein CASSITGQGAQGFYGYTF. The full variable domain, completed using reference TRBV2 and TRBJ1-2, is EPEVTQTPSHQVTQMGQEVILRCVPISNHLYFYWYRQILGQKVEFLVSFYNNEISEKSEIFDDQFSVERPDGSNFTLKIRSTKLEDSAMYFCASSITGQGAQGFYGYTFGSGTRLTVV.

Of note for this clonotype: Germline is not matched at one junction end, which may reflect a read error. V is TRBV7-2 and J is TRBJ1-1; D uncertain. CDR1 SGHTA and CDR2 FQGNSA come from the germline V gene. CDR3 length: 14 residues. The CDR3 loop reads CAGSYTNSNTEAFF. CDR3 nucleotides: TGTGCCGGCAGCTACACTAATTCGAACACTGAAGCTTTCTTT. Full variable domain (remainder filled in from reference TRBV7-2 and TRBJ1-1): GAGVSQSPSNKVTEKGKDVELRCDPISGHTALYWYRQSLGQGLEFLIYFQGNSAPDKSGLPSDRFSAERTGGSVSTLTIQRTQQEDSAVYLCAGSYTNSNTEAFFGQGTRLTVV.

The chain uses TRBV7-8 and TRBJ1-4; 7 bases are shared with TRBD1. With V trimmed by 5 bases and J by 0 bases, 6 bases remained unmatched. The CDR3 is 16 amino acids. Per germline, CDR1 SGHVS and CDR2 FQNEAQ. The CDR3 sequence: CASSRTGLATNEKLFF. The CDR3 DNA reads as TGTGCCAGCAGCCGGACAGGTTTGGCAACTAATGAAAAACTGTTTTTT.

There are a few counts of this clonotype. J is TRBJ2-2 and V is TRBV10-3, with unresolved D. There are 9 residues in the CDR3. The V gene lost 10 bases and the J gene lost 3 bases, with 0 bases spanning the gap. Germline CDR1 ENHRY, CDR2 SYGVKD. CDR3 sequence reads: CANTGELFF. Written as DNA, the CDR3 is TGTGCCAACACCGGGGAGCTGTTTTTT.

In the case of this clonotype: One junction end does not reproduce the germline sequence, and a read error may be involved. DNA of the CDR3: TGTACCAGCAGCTCCCAGGACGGGCAGGGTTGGTCACCCCTCCACTTT. This encodes CTSSSQDGQGWSPLHF. V usage is TRBV9 and J usage is TRBJ1-6; maybe TRBD1 (5 bases). The CDR3 extends over 16 amino acids. The germline gives CDR1 SGDLS, CDR2 YYNGEE.

This clonotype was found a few times. V is TRBV7-9 and J is TRBJ2-7; a weak D match, TRBD1 (5 bases). The CDR3 has 14 amino acids. Trimming removed 1 base at V and 3 bases at J, with 10 bases between. The germline CDR1 and CDR2 sequences are SEHNR and FQNEAQ (reference sequence). The CDR3 DNA reads TGTGCCAGCAGCTTAGGGTCAGGGAACTACGAGCAGTACTTC. Protein product: CASSLGSGNYEQYF.

V is TRBV25-1 and J is TRBJ1-4; no firm D call. From germline, CDR1 is MGHDK and CDR2 SYGVNS. V lost 2 bases and J lost 3, with 10 bases in between. The CDR3 runs 15 residues. CDR3 DNA: TGTGCCAGCAGTGAAATAGGGATAGCTAATGAAAAACTGTTTTTT. This sequence encodes CASSEIGIANEKLFF.